This TCR beta chain came from a study of beta chain features in type 1 diabetes listed by TCRdb under 2018. Regarding the complete study: Patients and healthy donors did not differ in mean age, gender distribution, total cell number or subset yield. Across all samples, approximately 98,000,000 sorted cells were examined, and cell number per subset correlated strongly with RNA yield. In the study, recently diagnosed type 1 diabetes patients and matched healthy donors were compared on the TCRB repertoires of their sorted circulating CD4+ T cell subsets. Regulatory and stem cell-like memory subsets were obtained from only 8 patients and roughly 8 healthy donors, while naive and central memory subsets were obtained from all 30 or so donors.

The sample holds a few counts of this clone. Its antigen remains unidentified. Base qualities are not at hand, and no much larger clone is one base apart. Broader findings and caveats from the paper: HLA sub-analyses involved small numbers of individuals, so any influence of HLA type on TCRB rearrangement remained unresolved. A moderate but significant shortening of TCRB CDR3 length was observed in type 1 diabetes patients in all four CD4+ subsets. Sequencing cDNA rather than genomic DNA could over-represent highly expressing activated cells, although activation and CD3 levels did not differ between groups. Naive, central memory and regulatory TCRB repertoires appeared more similar among patients than among healthy donors. PCR might favor shorter templates, but patient and control samples were amplified and corrected together, so any skew would affect both groups equally. At VDJ recombination sites, patients with type 1 diabetes made fewer insertions and deleted more nucleotides, a pattern implying thymic rearrangement abnormalities.

The entire amount of isolated RNA was reverse transcribed using the High Capacity cDNA Reverse Transcription Kit, so the sequenced TCRB transcripts were expressed ones. Deep immunoSEQ sequencing was applied to naive, central memory and regulatory T cell samples, giving an average of about 3.7 million total reads per sample. After sorted cells were lysed in RLT buffer, RNA was extracted with DNase-treated RNeasy Micro or Mini kits, with the choice depending on cell number. To prevent cross-contamination, each cell subset was processed individually, whereas patient and healthy donor samples were processed jointly. Using the immunoSEQ multiplex PCR, TCRB sequences were amplified from cDNA into 87-bp fragments spanning the CDR3 region. Amplicons were sequenced on the Illumina HiSeq platform. The authors processed their data as follows. Synthetic template baselines were used to correct PCR bias computationally, reads within Hamming distance 2 were collapsed, and singletons that could not be merged were discarded. Reads were aligned to IMGT to assign V, D and J genes, CDR3 length, and insertions or deletions at six rearrangement sites. Within each subset, clonotype counts were normalized to sorted cell number, after which true diversity and Gini coefficients were computed with the tcR R package. The overlap coefficient, calculated on TCRB nucleotide sequences, was used to measure repertoire sharing. Out-of-frame TCRB sequences from naive cells were analyzed to stand in for the pre-selection repertoire. TCRdb re-hosts the immuneACCESS table, in-frame sequences only. Its copies lack some clones; in the studies checked, an unresolved V gene accounts for under half of them, and the cause for the rest is not known. The DNA was the basis for D and trimming; V, J and clone size are from that table. The sample table lists hundreds of thousands of clones, 10% to 15% of them with a count of one. The biggest ten clones account for around 0.02% of the sample.

CDR3 length: 16 amino acids, cysteine to phenylalanine. Here the CDR3 DNA is all that survives: 48 bases in frame from base 1. Via the germline V gene, CDR1 is MGHRA and CDR2 YSYEKL. V loses 2 bases, J loses 10 bases, and the germline ends lie 21 bases apart. Each donor gave one peripheral blood draw, approximately 110 mL on average, collected into heparinised tubes. A BD FACSAria II and a panel including CD45RO, CCR7, CD25, CD127, CD95 and CD27 were used to sort naive, central memory, regulatory and stem cell-like memory CD4+ T cells. Every sorted population had a purity above 98%. Right away, PBMCs were isolated by Lymphoprep density gradient centrifugation and were stained directly, with no culture step. So that batch effects would be minimized, each experiment stained and sorted samples in pairs, pairing one healthy donor with one patient.

The sequencing sample was made of naive CD4+ T cells from blood. This specimen's cell subset or site label, per the study, means: true naive CD4+ T cells. The chain is assembled from TRBV4-1 and TRBJ2-1, and the D gene may be TRBD2, 6 bases matching. The clonotype comes from a man between 18 and 35 years old in good health. DNA sequence: TGCGCCAGCAGCCAACGTCGAGGCGGGGTGCTACTCGAGCAGTTCTTC. Protein translation: CASSQRRGGVLLEQFF.